This TCR beta chain was recorded in a study of cytomegalovirus exposure and HLA in healthy donors. The repertoire was sequenced with immunoSEQ multiplex PCR; TCRdb's copy has only in-frame clones and lacks some. The sample lists around 300,000 clones, roughly 87% seen once, with approximately 1% in the top ten. This CDR3 has 15 amino acids. Trimming cost V 4 bases and J 5 bases, with 18 bases left between them. Germline values: CDR1 SGDLS, CDR2 YYNGEE. Sequences were obtained from PBMCs. The chain uses TRBV9 and TRBJ2-5; possible D gene TRBD1, 5 bases. This TCR derives from a woman aged 25-40 years in good health and CMV-seropositive. The CDR3 DNA reads TGTGCCAGCAGCCCGTGGATGCGTTCAGGGGAGACCCAGTACTTC. Translating gives CASSPWMRSGETQYF.